This T cell receptor (beta chain) appears in the sequencing data of a study of T cell repertoires in cytomegalovirus infection. The overall study: Both a matching HLA type and CMV infection were indicated by public TCR beta signatures.

Trimming left V 5 bases short and J 0 bases short, with 11 bases between. Germline V lookup: CDR1 SGHTA, CDR2 FQGNSA. CDR3 length: 15 residues. This clonotype was seen only a few times. Its antigen is unknown. Overall study findings and caveats: HLA-C-restricted, CMV-specific TCR beta clonotypes were dominant ex vivo. There were carriers of CMV plus the relevant HLA, and cumulative public TCR beta family frequency identified them.

TCRdb re-analysed the reads in MiXCR, keeping a single row per CDR3 protein. The sample has approximately 730,000 distinct CDR3 sequences, roughly 36% seen once. The sequencing used cultured PBMCs, collected from culture after CMV antigen stimulation. The origin of this receptor is a human donor in good health (CMV status not recorded). Some clones in this sample may be carry-over from other donors' samples. This chain uses TRBV7-2 with TRBJ1-3; unclear D gene. CDR3 bases: TGTGCCAGCAGCCCCCTTTTGGGCTCTGGAAACACCATATATTTT. Protein: CASSPLLGSGNTIYF.